Given below is one T cell receptor beta chain in context. The antigen is not known. The sample comes from a study of blood T cells in healthy people across ages. Notes on the study in general: The study regarded diversity estimates from one million T cells as underestimates.

The CDR3 covers 16 residues. Germline V CDR1 and CDR2: SQVTM, ANQGSEA. V was clipped by 0 bases and J by 6 bases; unmatched bases: 8. Each donor gave roughly 9.2 milliliters of peripheral blood. PCR was performed a second time for about 7 to 11 cycles using a sample-barcoded 5' primer and a J-beta primer mix. TCRdb re-called the 5' RACE reads with MiXCR, one entry per CDR3 protein. The table records approximately 1,700,000 distinct CDR3 sequences, around 40% of them present only once. The sequence came from a human donor in good health. V gene TRBV29-1 combines with J gene TRBJ2-1, with 10 positions matching TRBD2. The source material was blood. The CDR3 loop is CSVEDVSGGAINEQFF. In DNA, the CDR3 is TGCAGCGTTGAAGACGTGAGCGGGGGGGCCATCAATGAGCAGTTCTTC.